A single sample is the source of the 13 T cell receptor beta chains below, sequenced in a study of blood T cells in healthy people across ages. Sample-barcoded 5' priming and a J-beta primer mix drove a second PCR of roughly 6 to 12 cycles. MiXCR, run by TCRdb on the 5' RACE reads, gives a single entry per CDR3 protein. The sample includes 630,000 or so distinct CDR3 sequences, about 30% of them seen just once. The sequencing sample was made of blood. These receptors all stem from a woman aged 80 or over in good health.

This chain uses TRBV7-8 with TRBJ1-2; tentative D call: TRBD1 (5 bases). Germline CDR1 reads SGHVS; CDR2 reads FQNEAQ. V lost 2 bases, J lost 3 bases, and 19 bases lay in between. The CDR3 has 17 amino acids. In DNA, the CDR3 is TGTGCCAGCAGCTTAAACGCCTTCGGGCAGGGCGACTATGGCTACACCTTC. As protein: CASSLNAFGQGDYGYTF.

This clonotype was counted at least ten times. A much larger clone lies a single base off, so this may be a read error. The rearrangement uses TRBV6-5 and TRBJ2-5; TRBD1 agrees at 9 bases. The ends lost 6 bases at V and 11 bases at J; junction bases unmatched: 13. The CDR3 contains 14 residues. Germline-derived CDR1 and CDR2 are MNHEY and SVGAGI. The CDR3 DNA is TGTGCCAGCAGCCCGGGACAGGGAGGCAATGAGCAGTACTTC. The encoded protein is CASSPGQGGNEQYF.

A note on this clonotype: A much bigger clone sits one base away, suggesting this may be a read error. V gene TRBV27 combines with J gene TRBJ1-2; 7 bases match TRBD1. Germline V gives CDR1 MNHEY, CDR2 SMNVEV (reference sequence). The CDR3 length is 13 residues. The CDR3 here is CASSFRGPYGHTF. The CDR3 DNA reads TGTGCCAGCAGTTTTAGGGGGCCCTATGGCCACACCTTC.

This clonotype has a count of ten or more. V and J are TRBV7-3 and TRBJ2-3, with 8 bases matching TRBD2. CDR3 length equals 15 residues. The germline CDR1 and CDR2 sequences are SGHTA and FQGTGA. V dropped 5 bases and J dropped 2; count of bases not matched to a gene: 6. This CDR3 is CASSPGGKPTDTQYF. The DNA for the CDR3 is TGTGCCAGCAGCCCGGGGGGGAAACCCACAGATACGCAGTATTTT. Based on the CDR3 plus reference TRBV7-3 and TRBJ2-3, the full variable domain is GAGVSQTPSNKVTEKGKYVELRCDPISGHTALYWYRQSLGQGPEFLIYFQGTGAADDSGLPNDRFFAVRPEGSVSTLKIQRTERGDSAVYLCASSPGGKPTDTQYFGPGTRLTVL.

This clonotype has a handful of counts. The junction and the germline gene differ at one end; a read error may be behind it. The V and J genes are TRBV6-1 and TRBJ1-2, with a possible D match to TRBD1 (6 bases). Germline V gene sequence: CDR1 MNHNS, CDR2 SASEGT. The CDR3 runs 16 residues. CDR3 nucleotides: TGTGCCAGCAGTGAAGAGGTCAACAGGGCGAACTGTGGCTACACCTTC. As protein: CASSEEVNRANCGYTF.

The V and J genes are TRBV7-2 and TRBJ2-1; 10 bases match TRBD2. The CDR3 consists of 15 residues. V was pared by 6 bases and J by 2 bases, with 4 bases of the junction left unmatched. Germline V lookup: CDR1 SGHTA, CDR2 FQGNSA. CDR3 in amino acids: CASSPGTSAYNEQFF. DNA for the CDR3: TGTGCCAGCAGTCCCGGGACTAGCGCCTACAATGAGCAGTTCTTC.

This clonotype was recorded a few times. The chain is built from TRBV14 and TRBJ2-1; tentative D call: TRBD2 (6 bases). CDR1 and CDR2 from the germline V gene are SGHDN and FVKESK. The CDR3 length is 15 residues. V lost 0 bases, J lost 10 bases, and 16 bases lay in between. CDR3 nucleotide sequence: TGTGCCAGCAGCCAAGAGACGGGGGACTCCTACGAGCAGTTCTTC. This codes for CASSQETGDSYEQFF.

The chain joins TRBV9 to TRBJ1-2; 8 positions agree with TRBD1. Germline V gene sequence: CDR1 SGDLS, CDR2 YYNGEE. The CDR3 totals 14 residues. The J segment lost 2 bases and the V segment lost 4 bases, leaving 4 bases of the junction unmatched. DNA for the CDR3: TGTGCCAGCAGCCCTCGGGACAGGAACTATGGCTACACCTTC. Protein: CASSPRDRNYGYTF.

Of note for this clonotype: One end of the junction does not line up with germline, which may come from a read error. The J gene is TRBJ2-3, the V gene TRBV20-1; D ambiguous. The CDR3 runs to 11 residues. Per germline, CDR1 DFQATT and CDR2 SNEGSKA (reference sequence). Written as DNA, the CDR3 is TGCGGTGCTGGCGTCGTAGATACGCAGTATTTT. This codes for CGAGVVDTQYF.

In its sample, this clonotype was seen many times. The V gene is TRBV6-2 or TRBV6-3, the J gene TRBJ1-1; 8 bases map to TRBD1. Germline CDR1 MNHEY, CDR2 SVGEGT. V trimming: 2 bases; J trimming: 5 bases; junction bases outside the gene matches: 7. The CDR3 has 15 amino acids. Here the CDR3 reads CASSYARTGSTEAFF. The CDR3 DNA follows: TGTGCCAGCAGTTACGCCCGGACAGGGAGTACTGAAGCTTTCTTT.

At least ten counts were recorded for this clonotype. Germline and junction disagree at one end, which may indicate a read error. The chain couples TRBV20-1 to TRBJ2-7, with a weak D call TRBD2 (6 bases). Germline loops: CDR1 DFQATT, CDR2 SNEGSKA (reference sequence). This CDR3 spans 14 amino acids. CDR3 in amino acids: CSARDRGLTYEQYF. DNA for the CDR3: TGCAGTGCGAGAGATCGGGGGTTAACCTACGAGCAGTACTTC.

The J gene is TRBJ2-2, the V gene TRBV9; a possible D gene is TRBD2 (7 bases). This CDR3 region has 14 residues. In germline, CDR1 is SGDLS, CDR2 YYNGEE. Trimming cost V 3 bases and J 7 bases, with 13 bases left between them. CDR3 nucleotide sequence: TGTGCCAGCAGCGCCCGGGGGGCAGGCGGGGAGCTGTTTTTT. Translation: CASSARGAGGELFF. The full variable domain, in which reference TRBV9 and TRBJ2-2 provide the parts outside the CDR3, is DSGVTQTPKHLITATGQRVTLRCSPRSGDLSVYWYQQSLDQGLQFLIQYYNGEERAKGNILERFSAQQFPDLHSELNLSSLELGDSALYFCASSARGAGGELFFGEGSRLTVL.

This clonotype has a count of ten or more. The CDR3 sequence: CASRLGQGRSYNEQFF. CDR3 bases: TGTGCCAGCAGACTCGGACAGGGACGCTCCTACAATGAGCAGTTCTTC. The J gene is TRBJ2-1, the V gene TRBV28; TRBD1 matches 8 bases. V shed 6 bases and J 0 bases; nucleotides not matched to a gene: 7. There are 16 residues in the CDR3. CDR1 is MDHEN, CDR2 SYDVKM, per germline.